The clone carrying this T cell receptor (beta chain) was detected a few times. Its antigen is unknown. The study reverse transcribed the entire isolated RNA, so it sequenced expressed TCRB transcripts. The data were produced by immunoSEQ multiplex PCR, yet TCRdb's version contains in-frame clones alone and is incomplete. The sample contains around 260,000 clones, 20% of which appear only once. The data belong to a study of beta chain features in type 1 diabetes. Study results and limitations: PCR could preferentially amplify shorter templates, alike in patients and controls. Type 1 diabetes patients had moderately but significantly shorter TCRB CDR3s in all four CD4+ subsets.

CDR3 length equals 15 residues. V was trimmed by 1 base and J by 4 bases, leaving 10 bases between them. Germline values: CDR1 LGHNA, CDR2 YSLEER. The chain joins TRBV4-3 to TRBJ2-2, with a weak D call TRBD1 (6 bases). The clonotype originates from a middle-aged woman with type 1 diabetes. The sequenced material came from naive CD4+ T cells from blood. This CDR3 is CASSQGTGFTGELFF. Written as DNA, the CDR3 is TGCGCCAGCAGCCAAGGTACAGGGTTCACCGGGGAGCTGTTTTTT.